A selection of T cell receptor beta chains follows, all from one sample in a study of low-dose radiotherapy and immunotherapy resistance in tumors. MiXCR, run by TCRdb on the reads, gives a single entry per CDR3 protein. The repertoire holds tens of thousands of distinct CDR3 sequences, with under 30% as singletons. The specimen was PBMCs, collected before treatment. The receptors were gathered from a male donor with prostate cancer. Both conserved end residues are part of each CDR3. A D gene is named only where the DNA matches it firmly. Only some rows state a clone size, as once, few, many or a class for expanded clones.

CDR3: CASSLGGGGSYNEQFF; DNA: TGTGCCAGCAGCTTAGGAGGGGGAGGCTCGTACAATGAGCAGTTCTTC; J: TRBJ2-1; size: -; V: TRBV7-2; D: -
CDR3: CASSLGGTYNEQFF; DNA: TGTGCCAGCAGCTTAGGGGGGACCTACAATGAGCAGTTCTTC; J: TRBJ2-1; size: many; V: TRBV7-9; D: -
CDR3: CSARDIRREPTEQFF; DNA: TGCAGTGCTAGGGACATCCGGCGGGAGCCCACTGAGCAGTTCTTC; J: TRBJ2-1; size: -; V: TRBV20-1; D: TRBD2
CDR3: CASSELETDLQTQYF; DNA: TGTGCCAGCAGCGAACTCGAGACAGACCTACAGACCCAGTACTTC; J: TRBJ2-5; size: many; V: TRBV7-9; D: -
CDR3: CSGNGLAGGFRETQYF; DNA: TGCAGCGGGAACGGACTAGCGGGAGGTTTCCGGGAGACCCAGTACTTC; J: TRBJ2-5; size: -; V: TRBV29-1; D: TRBD2
CDR3: CASRLSGTGEKLFFF; DNA: -; J: TRBJ1-4; size: -; V: TRBV2; D: -
CDR3: CVSSMGESYNEQFF; DNA: TGTGTCAGCAGCATGGGGGAGTCCTACAATGAGCAGTTCTTC; J: TRBJ2-1; size: many; V: TRBV2; D: -
CDR3: CASSWKGTGANVLTF; DNA: TGTGCCAGCAGCTGGAAGGGTACTGGGGCCAACGTCCTGACTTTC; J: TRBJ2-6; size: -; V: TRBV11-2; D: -
CDR3: CASSTPRKQYF; DNA: TGTGCCAGCAGTACCCCTAGAAAGCAGTACTTC; J: TRBJ2-7; size: many; V: TRBV28; D: -
CDR3: CASSEAGYEQYF; DNA: TGTGCCAGCAGTGAAGCGGGTTACGAGCAGTACTTC; J: TRBJ2-7; size: -; V: TRBV6-1; D: -
CDR3: CASRLTDRDDEQFF; DNA: TGTGCCAGCAGACTCACCGACAGGGATGATGAGCAGTTCTTC; J: TRBJ2-1; size: many; V: TRBV6-2/TRBV6-3; D: TRBD1
CDR3: CASNPLSGGAYEQYF; DNA: TGTGCCAGCAACCCTCTTAGCGGGGGGGCCTACGAGCAGTACTTC; J: TRBJ2-7; size: many; V: TRBV28; D: TRBD2
CDR3: CSAKKQGSNEKLFF; DNA: TGCAGTGCAAAAAAACAGGGTTCGAATGAAAAACTGTTTTTT; J: TRBJ1-4; size: many; V: TRBV20-1; D: -
CDR3: CASAGVFYEQYF; DNA: TGTGCCAGCGCGGGGGTGTTCTACGAGCAGTACTTC; J: TRBJ2-7; size: many; V: TRBV14; D: TRBD2
CDR3: CASSLEGQGAQRDYNEQFF; DNA: TGCGCCAGCAGCTTGGAAGGACAGGGGGCCCAAAGGGATTACAATGAGCAGTTCTTC; J: TRBJ2-1; size: many; V: TRBV5-1; D: TRBD1
CDR3: CATSDRTGGRNEQFF; DNA: TGTGCCACCAGTGATAGGACAGGGGGCCGCAATGAGCAGTTCTTC; J: TRBJ2-1; size: many; V: TRBV24-1; D: TRBD1
CDR3: CASSLTGAILYQETQYF; DNA: TGCGCCAGCAGCTTGACAGGGGCTATATTGTACCAAGAGACCCAGTACTTC; J: TRBJ2-5; size: many; V: TRBV5-1; D: TRBD1
CDR3: CAWSVRGAGSDTQYF; DNA: TGTGCCTGGAGTGTACGAGGAGCGGGGTCAGATACGCAGTATTTT; J: TRBJ2-3; size: many; V: TRBV30; D: TRBD2
CDR3: CASVELAGVNEQFF; DNA: TGTGCCAGCGTGGAACTAGCGGGAGTGAATGAGCAGTTCTTC; J: TRBJ2-1; size: many; V: TRBV7-9; D: TRBD2
CDR3: CASSLSEGRDTQYF; DNA: TGTGCCAGCAGTTTATCGGAAGGAAGGGATACGCAGTATTTT; J: TRBJ2-3; size: many; V: TRBV27; D: -
CDR3: CASSRQVNQPQHF; DNA: TGTGCCAGCAGCCGACAGGTCAATCAGCCCCAGCATTTT; J: TRBJ1-5; size: many; V: TRBV3-1; D: -
CDR3: CSAKLAAYNEQFF; DNA: TGCAGTGCTAAGCTAGCGGCCTACAATGAGCAGTTCTTC; J: TRBJ2-1; size: many; V: TRBV20-1; D: TRBD2
CDR3: CASSLPGLAGFGEQFF; DNA: TGCGCCAGCAGCTTACCGGGACTAGCGGGATTTGGCGAGCAGTTCTTC; J: TRBJ2-1; size: many; V: TRBV5-1; D: TRBD2
CDR3: CASRATGRSSYEQYF; DNA: TGTGCCAGCAGGGCCACGGGACGGAGCTCCTACGAGCAGTACTTC; J: TRBJ2-7; size: many; V: TRBV14; D: -
CDR3: CASSLGPTGDEQYF; DNA: TGTGCCAGCAGCTTAGGTCCTACAGGGGACGAGCAGTACTTC; J: TRBJ2-7; size: many; V: TRBV11-2; D: TRBD1
CDR3: CASSFPGQRNTGELFF; DNA: TGTGCCAGCAGTTTCCCCGGACAGCGGAACACCGGGGAGCTGTTTTTT; J: TRBJ2-2; size: few; V: TRBV12-3/TRBV12-4; D: -
CDR3: CASSSYTSGGQGEQFF; DNA: TGCGCCAGCAGCTCCTATACTAGCGGGGGGCAGGGTGAGCAGTTCTTC; J: TRBJ2-1; size: many; V: TRBV5-1; D: TRBD2
CDR3: CASSQVRRINTEAFF; DNA: TGTGCCAGCAGCCAAGTGCGGCGGATAAACACTGAAGCTTTCTTT; J: TRBJ1-1; size: many; V: TRBV3-1; D: -
CDR3: CASSEAGRDTQYF; DNA: TGTGCCAGCAGTGAAGCAGGGAGAGATACGCAGTATTTT; J: TRBJ2-3; size: medium-sized; V: TRBV6-1; D: -
CDR3: CASSLDGPSFVSGANVLTF; DNA: TGTGCCAGCAGTCTGGACGGGCCTTCTTTTGTTTCTGGGGCCAACGTCCTGACTTTC; J: TRBJ2-6; size: -; V: TRBV6-2/TRBV6-3; D: -
CDR3: CAITRRLGEQYF; DNA: TGTGCCATCACCCGGCGGTTGGGCGAGCAGTACTTC; J: TRBJ2-7; size: -; V: TRBV11-1; D: -
CDR3: CASSPGTLYTIYF; DNA: TGTGCCAGCTCACCCGGGACCCTCTACACCATATATTTT; J: TRBJ1-3; size: -; V: TRBV6-1; D: -
CDR3: CASSLPREPNYNEQFF; DNA: TGTGCCAGCAGCTTACCTCGGGAGCCAAACTACAATGAGCAGTTCTTC; J: TRBJ2-1; size: many; V: TRBV11-2; D: -
CDR3: CASSLNGQSNYGYTF; DNA: TGTGCCAGCAGTTTAAACGGACAGAGTAACTATGGCTACACCTTC; J: TRBJ1-2; size: -; V: TRBV27; D: -
CDR3: CASSERYQADEAFF; DNA: TGTGCCAGCAGTGAAAGATACCAGGCGGATGAAGCTTTCTTT; J: TRBJ1-1; size: few; V: TRBV6-2/TRBV6-3; D: -
CDR3: CASSSTGSSYEQYF; DNA: TGTGCCAGCAGCTCGACTGGGAGCTCCTACGAGCAGTACTTC; J: TRBJ2-7; size: -; V: TRBV11-3; D: -
CDR3: CSVAAYNEQFF; DNA: TGCAGCGTTGCCGCTTACAATGAGCAGTTCTTC; J: TRBJ2-1; size: few; V: TRBV29-1; D: -
CDR3: CASTGVRNSPLHF; DNA: TGTGCCAGCACCGGGGTCCGGAATTCACCCCTCCACTTT; J: TRBJ1-6; size: many; V: TRBV6-5; D: -
CDR3: CASSYGAGGGADTQYF; DNA: TGTGCCAGCAGTTACGGTGCGGGCGGGGGGGCAGATACGCAGTATTTT; J: TRBJ2-3; size: many; V: TRBV6-6; D: TRBD2
CDR3: CASSRGGSYEQYF; DNA: TGCGCCAGCAGCAGGGGGGGTTCCTACGAGCAGTACTTC; J: TRBJ2-7; size: few; V: TRBV5-1; D: -